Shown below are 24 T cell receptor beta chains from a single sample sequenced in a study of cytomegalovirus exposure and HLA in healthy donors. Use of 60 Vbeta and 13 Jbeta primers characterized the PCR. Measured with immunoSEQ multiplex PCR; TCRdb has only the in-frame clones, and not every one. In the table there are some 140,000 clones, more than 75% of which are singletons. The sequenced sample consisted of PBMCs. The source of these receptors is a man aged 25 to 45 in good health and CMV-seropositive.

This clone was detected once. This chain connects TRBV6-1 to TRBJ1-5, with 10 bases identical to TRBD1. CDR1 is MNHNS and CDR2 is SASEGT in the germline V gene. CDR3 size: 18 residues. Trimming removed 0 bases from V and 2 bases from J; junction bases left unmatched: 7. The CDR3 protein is CASSEAGVGQGGNQPQHF. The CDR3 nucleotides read TGTGCCAGCAGTGAAGCCGGGGTCGGACAGGGGGGCAATCAGCCCCAGCATTTT.

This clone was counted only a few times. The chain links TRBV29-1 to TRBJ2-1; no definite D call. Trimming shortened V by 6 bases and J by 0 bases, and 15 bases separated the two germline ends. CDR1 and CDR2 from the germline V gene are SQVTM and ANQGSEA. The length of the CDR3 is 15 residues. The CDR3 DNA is TGCAGCGTCCTTACCAGCGATCACTCCTACAATGAGCAGTTCTTC. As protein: CSVLTSDHSYNEQFF.

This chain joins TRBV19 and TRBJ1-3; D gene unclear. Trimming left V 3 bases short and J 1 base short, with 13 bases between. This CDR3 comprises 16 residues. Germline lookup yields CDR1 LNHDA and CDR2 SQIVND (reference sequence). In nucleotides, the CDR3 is TGTGCCAGTAGTATTTCCGGCGGCGAGTCTGGAAACACCATATATTTT. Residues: CASSISGGESGNTIYF.

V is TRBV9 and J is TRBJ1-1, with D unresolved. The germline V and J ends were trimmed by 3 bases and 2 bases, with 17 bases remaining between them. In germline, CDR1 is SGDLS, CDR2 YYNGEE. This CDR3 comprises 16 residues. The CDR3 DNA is TGTGCCAGCAGCGGGAAGGACCCGGGAATCAACACTGAAGCTTTCTTT. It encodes CASSGKDPGINTEAFF.

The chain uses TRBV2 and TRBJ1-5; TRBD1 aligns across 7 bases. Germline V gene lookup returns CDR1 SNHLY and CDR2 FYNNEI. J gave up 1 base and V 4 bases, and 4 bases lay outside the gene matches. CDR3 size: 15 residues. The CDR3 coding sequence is TGTGCCAGCAGTGGACAGGGTTTGAGCAATCAGCCCCAGCATTTT. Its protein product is CASSGQGLSNQPQHF.

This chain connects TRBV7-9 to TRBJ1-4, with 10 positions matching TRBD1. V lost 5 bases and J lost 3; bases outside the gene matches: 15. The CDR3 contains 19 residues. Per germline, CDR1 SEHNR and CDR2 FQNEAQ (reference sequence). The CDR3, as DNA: TGTGCCAGCAGCCCCCAACCGGGACAGGGGACGAGGTCTAATGAAAAACTGTTTTTT. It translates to CASSPQPGQGTRSNEKLFF.

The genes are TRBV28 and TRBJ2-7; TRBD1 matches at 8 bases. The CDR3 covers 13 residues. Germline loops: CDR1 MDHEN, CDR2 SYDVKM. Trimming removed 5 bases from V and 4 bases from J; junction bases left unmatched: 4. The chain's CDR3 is CASSRDRPYEQYF. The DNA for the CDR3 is TGTGCCAGCAGTCGGGACAGGCCTTACGAGCAGTACTTC.

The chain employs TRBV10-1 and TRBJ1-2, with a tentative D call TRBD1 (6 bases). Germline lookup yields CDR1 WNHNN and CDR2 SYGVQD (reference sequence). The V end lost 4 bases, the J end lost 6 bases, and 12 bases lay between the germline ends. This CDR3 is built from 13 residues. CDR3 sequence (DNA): TGCGCCAGCAGTGCTGGTACAGGGCATGGCTACACCTTC. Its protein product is CASSAGTGHGYTF.

The CDR3 region has the DNA TGTGCCAGCAGCTTAACCGGGACAGCCACCGGGGAGCTGTTTTTT. Translation gives CASSLTGTATGELFF. The V gene is TRBV7-9, the J gene TRBJ2-2; 7 nucleotides align to TRBD1. V was clipped by 2 bases and J by 4 bases; unmatched bases: 4. This CDR3 is 15 amino acids long. The germline CDR1 and CDR2 sequences are SEHNR and FQNEAQ (reference sequence). The entire variable domain, with the rest obtained from reference TRBV7-9 and TRBJ2-2, is as follows: DTGVSQNPRHKITKRGQNVTFRCDPISEHNRLYWYRQTLGQGPEFLTYFQNEAQLEKSRLLSDRFSAERPKGSFSTLEIQRTEQGDSAMYLCASSLTGTATGELFFGEGSRLTVL.

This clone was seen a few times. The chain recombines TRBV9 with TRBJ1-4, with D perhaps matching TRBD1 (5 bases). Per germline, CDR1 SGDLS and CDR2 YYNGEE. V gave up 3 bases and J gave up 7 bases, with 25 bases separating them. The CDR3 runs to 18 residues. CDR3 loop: CASSGPPGSGVGGEKLFF. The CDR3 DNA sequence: TGTGCCAGCAGCGGACCACCGGGCTCGGGGGTGGGTGGTGAAAAACTGTTTTTT.

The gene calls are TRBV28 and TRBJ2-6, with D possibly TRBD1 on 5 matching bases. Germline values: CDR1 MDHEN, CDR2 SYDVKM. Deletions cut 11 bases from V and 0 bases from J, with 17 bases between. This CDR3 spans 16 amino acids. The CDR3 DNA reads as TGTGCCGGGGCTAGGTTCGGAAGCTCTGGGGCCAACGTCCTGACTTTC. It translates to CAGARFGSSGANVLTF.

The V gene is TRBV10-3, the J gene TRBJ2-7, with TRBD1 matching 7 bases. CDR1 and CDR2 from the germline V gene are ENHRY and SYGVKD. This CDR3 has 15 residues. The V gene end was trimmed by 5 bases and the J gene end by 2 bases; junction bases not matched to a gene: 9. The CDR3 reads CAISSTGAGTYEQYF. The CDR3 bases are TGTGCCATCAGTAGCACAGGGGCCGGTACCTACGAGCAGTACTTC.

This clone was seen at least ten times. The CDR3 sequence is CASITGDVSNQPQHF. CDR3 in DNA: TGTGCCAGCATTACAGGGGATGTGAGCAATCAGCCCCAGCATTTT. V and J are TRBV6-1 and TRBJ1-5; 7 bases map to TRBD1. The junction had 7 bases not matched to a gene; V was cut back by 7 bases and J by 1 base. CDR1 is MNHNS, CDR2 SASEGT, per germline. The length of the CDR3 is 15 residues.

CDR3 sequence reads: CASRPGLAGGGEQFF. DNA of the CDR3: TGCGCCAGCAGACCGGGACTAGCGGGAGGGGGTGAGCAGTTCTTC. The chain combines TRBV5-1 with TRBJ2-1; 16 bases map to TRBD2. J gave up 9 bases and V 5 bases, and 5 bases lay outside the gene matches. CDR3 length: 15 residues. Per the germline V gene, CDR1 is SGHRS and CDR2 is YFSETQ.

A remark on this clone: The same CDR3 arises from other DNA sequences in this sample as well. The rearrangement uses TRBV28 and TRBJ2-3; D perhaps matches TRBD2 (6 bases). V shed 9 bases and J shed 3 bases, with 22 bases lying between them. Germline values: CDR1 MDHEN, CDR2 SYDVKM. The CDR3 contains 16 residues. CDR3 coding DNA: TGTGCCAGTACAACTGGCGGGACGGGGTATACAGATACGCAGTATTTT. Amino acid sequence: CASTTGGTGYTDTQYF.

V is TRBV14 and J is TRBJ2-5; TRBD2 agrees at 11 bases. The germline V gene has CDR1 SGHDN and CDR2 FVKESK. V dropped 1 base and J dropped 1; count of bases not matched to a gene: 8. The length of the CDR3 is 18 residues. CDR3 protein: CASSQATSGSWLQETQYF. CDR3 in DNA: TGTGCCAGCAGCCAAGCAACTAGCGGGAGCTGGCTCCAAGAGACCCAGTACTTC.

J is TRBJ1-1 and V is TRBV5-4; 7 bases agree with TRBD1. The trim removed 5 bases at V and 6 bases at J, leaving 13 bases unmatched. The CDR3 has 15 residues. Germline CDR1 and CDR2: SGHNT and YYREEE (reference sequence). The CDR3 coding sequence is TGTGCCAGCAGTTCCTTTACAGGGGATATCGCTGAAGCTTTCTTT. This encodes CASSSFTGDIAEAFF.

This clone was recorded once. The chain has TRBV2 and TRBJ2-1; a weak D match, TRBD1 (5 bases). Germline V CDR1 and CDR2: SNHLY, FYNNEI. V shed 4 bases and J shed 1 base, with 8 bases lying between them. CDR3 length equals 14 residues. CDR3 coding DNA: TGTGCCAGCAGTGGTAGGGGATCCTACAATGAGCAGTTCTTC. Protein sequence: CASSGRGSYNEQFF.

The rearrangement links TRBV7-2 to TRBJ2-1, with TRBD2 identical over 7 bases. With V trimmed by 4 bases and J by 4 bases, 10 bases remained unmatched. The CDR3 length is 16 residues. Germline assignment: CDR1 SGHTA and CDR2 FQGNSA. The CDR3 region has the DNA TGTGCCAGCAGCTGGAGGGAGGGACGGGCATACAATGAGCAGTTCTTC. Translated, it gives CASSWREGRAYNEQFF. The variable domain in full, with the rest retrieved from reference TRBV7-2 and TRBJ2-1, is GAGVSQSPSNKVTEKGKDVELRCDPISGHTALYWYRQSLGQGLEFLIYFQGNSAPDKSGLPSDRFSAERTGGSVSTLTIQRTQQEDSAVYLCASSWREGRAYNEQFFGPGTRLTVL.

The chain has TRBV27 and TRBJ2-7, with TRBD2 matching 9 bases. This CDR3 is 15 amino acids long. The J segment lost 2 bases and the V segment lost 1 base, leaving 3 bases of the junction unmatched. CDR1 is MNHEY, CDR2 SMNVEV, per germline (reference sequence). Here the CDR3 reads CASSLWSSGAYEQYF. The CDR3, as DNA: TGTGCCAGCAGTTTATGGTCTAGCGGGGCCTACGAGCAGTACTTC.

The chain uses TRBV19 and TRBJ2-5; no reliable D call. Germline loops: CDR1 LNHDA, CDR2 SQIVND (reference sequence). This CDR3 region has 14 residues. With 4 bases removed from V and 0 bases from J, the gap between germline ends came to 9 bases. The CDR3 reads CASSTTAYQETQYF. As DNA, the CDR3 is TGTGCCAGTAGTACGACTGCCTACCAAGAGACCCAGTACTTC.

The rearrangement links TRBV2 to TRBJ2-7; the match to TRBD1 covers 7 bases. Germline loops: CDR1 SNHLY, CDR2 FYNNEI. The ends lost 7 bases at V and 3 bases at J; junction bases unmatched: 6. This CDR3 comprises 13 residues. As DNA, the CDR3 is TGTGCCAGCACGGGACAGAGCTACTACGAGCAGTACTTC. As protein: CASTGQSYYEQYF. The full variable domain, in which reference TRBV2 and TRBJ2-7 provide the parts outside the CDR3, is EPEVTQTPSHQVTQMGQEVILRCVPISNHLYFYWYRQILGQKVEFLVSFYNNEISEKSEIFDDQFSVERPDGSNFTLKIRSTKLEDSAMYFCASTGQSYYEQYFGPGTRLTVT.

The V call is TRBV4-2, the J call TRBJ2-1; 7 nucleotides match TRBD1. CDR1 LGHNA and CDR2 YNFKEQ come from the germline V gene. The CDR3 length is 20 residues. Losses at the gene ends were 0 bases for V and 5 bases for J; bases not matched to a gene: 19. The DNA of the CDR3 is TGTGCCAGCAGCCAAGATCAATGGGACAGAATATACCTCTCTGACAATGAGCAGTTCTTC. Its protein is CASSQDQWDRIYLSDNEQFF.

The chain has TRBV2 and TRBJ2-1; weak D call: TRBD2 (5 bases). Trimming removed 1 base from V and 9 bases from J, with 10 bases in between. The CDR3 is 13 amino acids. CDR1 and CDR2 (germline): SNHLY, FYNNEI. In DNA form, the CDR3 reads TGTGCCAGCAGTGAAGAATTGGGAGTTGAGCAGTTCTTC. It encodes CASSEELGVEQFF. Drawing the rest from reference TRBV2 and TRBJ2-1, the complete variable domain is EPEVTQTPSHQVTQMGQEVILRCVPISNHLYFYWYRQILGQKVEFLVSFYNNEISEKSEIFDDQFSVERPDGSNFTLKIRSTKLEDSAMYFCASSEELGVEQFFGPGTRLTVL.